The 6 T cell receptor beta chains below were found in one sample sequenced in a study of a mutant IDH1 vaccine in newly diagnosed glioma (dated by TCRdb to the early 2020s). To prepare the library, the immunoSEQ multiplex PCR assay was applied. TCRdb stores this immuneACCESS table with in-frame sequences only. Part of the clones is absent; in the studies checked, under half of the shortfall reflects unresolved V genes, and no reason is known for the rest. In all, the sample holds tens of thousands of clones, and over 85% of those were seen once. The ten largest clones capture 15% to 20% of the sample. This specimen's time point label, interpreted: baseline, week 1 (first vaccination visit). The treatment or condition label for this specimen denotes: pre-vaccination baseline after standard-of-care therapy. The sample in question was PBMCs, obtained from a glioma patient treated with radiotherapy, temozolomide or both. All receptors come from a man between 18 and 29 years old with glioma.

CDR3 coding DNA: TGCGCCAGCAGCCACACGACATCAGCCTATTCACCCCTCCACTTT. Protein sequence: CASSHTTSAYSPLHF. This chain links TRBV4-3 with TRBJ1-6, with D uncertain. Germline-derived CDR1 and CDR2 are LGHNA and YSLEER. Trimming shortened V by 3 bases and J by 8 bases, and 14 bases separated the two germline ends. CDR3 length: 15 amino acids.

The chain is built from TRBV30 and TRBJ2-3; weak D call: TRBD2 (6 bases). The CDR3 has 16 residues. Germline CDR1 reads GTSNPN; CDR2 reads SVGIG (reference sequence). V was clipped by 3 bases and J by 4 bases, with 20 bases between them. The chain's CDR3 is CAWRPPPGSSADTQYF. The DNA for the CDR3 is TGTGCCTGGAGGCCACCCCCCGGGAGTAGTGCAGATACGCAGTATTTT.

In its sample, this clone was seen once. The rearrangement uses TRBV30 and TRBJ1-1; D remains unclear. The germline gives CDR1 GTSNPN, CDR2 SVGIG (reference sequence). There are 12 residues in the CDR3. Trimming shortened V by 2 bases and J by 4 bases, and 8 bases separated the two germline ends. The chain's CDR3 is CAWSLVGTEAFF. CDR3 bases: TGTGCCTGGAGTTTGGTGGGCACTGAAGCTTTCTTT.

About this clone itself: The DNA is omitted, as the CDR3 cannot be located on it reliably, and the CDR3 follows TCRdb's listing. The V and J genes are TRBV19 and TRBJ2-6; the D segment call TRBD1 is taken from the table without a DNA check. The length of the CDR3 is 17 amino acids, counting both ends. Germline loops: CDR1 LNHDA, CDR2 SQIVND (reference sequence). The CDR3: CASSSFWQCSGANVLTF.

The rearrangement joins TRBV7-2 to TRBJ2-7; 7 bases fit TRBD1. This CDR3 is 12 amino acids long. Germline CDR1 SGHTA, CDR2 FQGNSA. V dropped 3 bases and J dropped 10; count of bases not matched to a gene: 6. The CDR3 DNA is TGTGCCAGCAGCTTTACAGGGGAAGGACAGTACTTC. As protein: CASSFTGEGQYF.

The CDR3 here is CAWSGRGLLHF. The CDR3 DNA is TGTGCCTGGAGTGGGAGGGGCCTCCTCCACTTT. This rearrangement joins TRBV30 to TRBJ1-6, with D perhaps matching TRBD1 (5 bases). The germline CDR1 and CDR2 sequences are GTSNPN and SVGIG (reference sequence). V shed 1 base and J shed 15 bases, with 10 bases lying between them. This CDR3 contains 11 residues.